This T cell receptor beta chain was identified in a study of blood T cell repertoires in COVID-19. In the study overall: T cells, B-cell-depleted T cells, or PBMCs provided the cDNA or gDNA that served as material.

Authors' analysis steps: From reference gene primer amplification, estimates of nucleated cell counts were derived. The repertoire was sequenced with immunoSEQ multiplex PCR; TCRdb's copy has only in-frame clones and lacks some. The DNA was the basis for D and trimming; V, J and clone size are from that table. This sample has 130,000 or so clones; around nine tenths occur once, and the top ten carry around 4.5%. Seattle patient enrollment occurred during active infection, with longitudinal follow-up thereafter. This CDR3 is 15 amino acids long. V was cut by 6 bases and J by 0 bases, with 12 bases left in between. CDR1 MNHEY and CDR2 SVGAGI come from the germline V gene. This clone was detected once.

This sequence was found in a man in his 60s with COVID-19, enrolled during active disease. The rearrangement joins TRBV6-5 to TRBJ1-3; D is undetermined. The sample consisted of peripheral blood. Written as DNA, the CDR3 is TGTGCCAGCAGACACACCGCTAGCTCTGGAAACACCATATATTTT. It yields the protein CASRHTASSGNTIYF.